The entry below gives a single TCR beta chain sequence along with its context. Its antigen remains unidentified. The V gene's germline CDR1 is SGHRS and CDR2 YFSETQ. The CDR3 totals 15 residues. V was pared by 0 bases and J by 3 bases, with 11 bases between. The whole isolated RNA underwent reverse transcription, so sequencing captured expressed TCRB transcripts. Repertoires were generated with immunoSEQ multiplex PCR, while TCRdb's copy carries only in-frame clones and drops some. This table has hundreds of thousands of clones, roughly an eighth appearing once. This sample was taken from a study of beta chain features in type 1 diabetes. Study outcomes and limitations: Any HLA-type effect on TCRB rearrangement remained unresolved here. Diminished insertions and augmented deletions at VDJ junctions characterized type 1 diabetes patients. Shortening of TCRB CDR3s, moderate but significant, appeared in all four CD4+ subsets of Type 1 diabetes patients.

Sorted CD4+ subsets: naive, central memory, regulatory, stem cell-like memory (CD45RO/CCR7/CD25/CD127/CD95/CD27 panel). This sequence originates from a man in his late teens or twenties with type 1 diabetes. The chain recombines TRBV5-1 with TRBJ2-3, with D uncertain. The sample was naive CD4+ T cells from blood. The CDR3 bases are TGCGCCAGCAGCTTGGGACGACCAATAACAGATACGCAGTATTTT. This codes for CASSLGRPITDTQYF.